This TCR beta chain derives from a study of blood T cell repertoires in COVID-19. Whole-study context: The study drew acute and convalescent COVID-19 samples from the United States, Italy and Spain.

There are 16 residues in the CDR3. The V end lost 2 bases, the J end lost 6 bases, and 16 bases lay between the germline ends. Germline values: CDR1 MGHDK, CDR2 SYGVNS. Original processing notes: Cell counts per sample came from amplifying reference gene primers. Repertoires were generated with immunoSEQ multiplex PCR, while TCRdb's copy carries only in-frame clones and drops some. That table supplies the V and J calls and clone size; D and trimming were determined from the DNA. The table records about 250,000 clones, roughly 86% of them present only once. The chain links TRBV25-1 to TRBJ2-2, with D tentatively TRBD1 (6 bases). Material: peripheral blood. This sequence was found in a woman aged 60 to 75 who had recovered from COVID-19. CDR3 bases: TGTGCCAGCAGTGAAGCCTGGGGGCACTCGGCCGGGGAGCTGTTTTTT. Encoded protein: CASSEAWGHSAGELFF.